This TCR beta chain was captured in a study of blood T cell repertoires in COVID-19. Study overall: Material from acute and convalescent COVID-19 was sourced from the United States, Italy and Spain. Sample material is recorded as cDNA or gDNA derived from T cells, B-cell-depleted T cells, or PBMCs.

Source study methods: Cell counts per sample came from amplifying reference gene primers. The table came from immunoSEQ multiplex PCR; TCRdb's copy has only in-frame clones and leaves some out. V and J calls and clone size come straight from that table; D and trimming were deduced from the DNA. The profile shows over 90,000 clones, about four fifths of them singletons. This clone was counted between two and nine times. V was trimmed by 1 base and J by 3 bases, leaving 8 bases between them. The germline CDR1 and CDR2 sequences are LGHDT and YNNKEL (reference sequence). The CDR3 is made up of 14 amino acids.

The J gene is TRBJ2-3, the V gene TRBV3-1 (or the pseudogene TRBV3-2); maybe TRBD2 (6 bases). This clonotype was sampled from a man aged 50-60 years with active or convalescent COVID-19. The sample was peripheral blood. CDR3: CASSQAGRTDTQYF. CDR3 sequence (DNA): TGTGCCAGCAGCCAAGCGGGGAGGACAGATACGCAGTATTTT.